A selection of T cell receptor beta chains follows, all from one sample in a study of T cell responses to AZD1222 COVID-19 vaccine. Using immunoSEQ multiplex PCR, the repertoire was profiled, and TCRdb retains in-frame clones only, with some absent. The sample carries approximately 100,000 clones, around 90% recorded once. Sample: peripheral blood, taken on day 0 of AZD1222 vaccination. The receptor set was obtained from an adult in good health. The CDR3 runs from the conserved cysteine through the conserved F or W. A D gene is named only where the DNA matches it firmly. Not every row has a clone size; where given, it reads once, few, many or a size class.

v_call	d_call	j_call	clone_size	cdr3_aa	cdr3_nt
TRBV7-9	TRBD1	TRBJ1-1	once	CASSLIQGAEAFF	TGTGCCAGCAGCTTAATACAGGGGGCCGAAGCTTTCTTT
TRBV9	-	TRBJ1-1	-	CASSTDSFEAFF	TGTGCCAGCAGCACGGACTCCTTTGAAGCTTTCTTT
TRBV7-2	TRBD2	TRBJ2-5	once	CASSLATSGKGETQYF	TGTGCCAGCAGCTTAGCGACTAGCGGGAAGGGAGAGACCCAGTACTTC
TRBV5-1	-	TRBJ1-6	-	CASSLDGATSYNSPLHF	TGCGCCAGCAGCTTGGATGGGGCGACCTCCTATAATTCACCCCTCCACTTT
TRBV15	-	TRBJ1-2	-	CATSRSTGTGYGYTF	TGTGCCACCAGCAGATCTACAGGGACGGGCTATGGCTACACCTTC
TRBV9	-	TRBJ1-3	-	CASSVRTGVGNTIYF	TGTGCCAGCAGCGTACGGACCGGAGTTGGAAACACCATATATTTT
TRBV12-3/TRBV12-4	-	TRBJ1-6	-	CASSLNNSPLHF	TGTGCCAGCAGCCTGAATAATTCACCCCTCCACTTT
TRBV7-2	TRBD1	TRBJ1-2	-	CASSSKTGVGYTF	TGTGCCAGCAGCTCGAAGACAGGGGTTGGCTACACCTTC
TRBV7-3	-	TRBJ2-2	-	CASSLIGGVDTGELFF	TGTGCCAGCAGCTTAATTGGGGGAGTGGACACCGGGGAGCTGTTTTTT
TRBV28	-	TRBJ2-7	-	CASRASGVSGEQYF	TGTGCCAGCCGGGCCTCAGGGGTAAGCGGCGAGCAGTACTTC
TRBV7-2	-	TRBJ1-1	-	CASSQGTTTEAFF	TGTGCCAGCAGCCAGGGGACGACCACTGAAGCTTTCTTT
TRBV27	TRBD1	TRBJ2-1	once	CASSHPRTGGVGEQFF	TGTGCCAGCAGTCACCCCCGGACAGGGGGAGTGGGGGAGCAGTTCTTC
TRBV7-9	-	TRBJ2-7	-	CASSSHEQYF	TGTGCCAGCAGCTCTCACGAGCAGTACTTC
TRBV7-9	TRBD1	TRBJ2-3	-	CASSQDRARQYF	TGTGCCAGCAGCCAGGACAGGGCTCGACAGTATTTT
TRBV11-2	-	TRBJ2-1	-	CASSFGGDEQFF	TGTGCCAGCAGCTTCGGTGGCGATGAGCAGTTCTTC
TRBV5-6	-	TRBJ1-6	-	CASSLRAYNSPLHF	TGTGCCAGCAGCTTGAGGGCCTATAATTCACCCCTCCACTTT
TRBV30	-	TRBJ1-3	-	CAWSVQSGHSGNTIYF	TGTGCCTGGAGTGTACAAAGTGGACATTCTGGAAACACCATATATTTT
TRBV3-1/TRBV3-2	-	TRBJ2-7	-	CASSRTSTYEQYF	TGTGCCAGCAGCCGAACAAGCACCTACGAGCAGTACTTC
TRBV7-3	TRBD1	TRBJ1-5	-	CASSPPRTGDNQPQHF	TGTGCCAGCAGCCCCCCCCGGACAGGGGACAATCAGCCCCAGCATTTT
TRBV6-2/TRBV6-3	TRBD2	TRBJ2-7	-	CASSSRGRGESYEQYF	TGTGCCAGCAGTTCCCGGGGGCGGGGGGAGAGCTACGAGCAGTACTTC
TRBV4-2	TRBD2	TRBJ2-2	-	CASSQDRGPGGDTGELFF	TGTGCCAGCAGCCAAGATCGTGGGCCGGGGGGGGACACCGGGGAGCTGTTTTTT
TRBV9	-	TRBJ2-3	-	CASSRAPLNTDTQYF	TGTGCCAGCAGCCGGGCTCCCTTGAACACAGATACGCAGTATTTT
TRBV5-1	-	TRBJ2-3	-	CASRNIATSTDTQYF	TGCGCCAGCAGGAATATAGCTACTAGCACAGATACGCAGTATTTT
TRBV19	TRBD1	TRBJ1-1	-	CASSPRTGWSFF	TGTGCCAGTAGTCCACGGACAGGTTGGTCTTTCTTT
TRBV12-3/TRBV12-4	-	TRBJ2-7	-	CASSFLAGNEQYF	TGTGCCAGCAGTTTTCTCGCGGGAAACGAGCAGTACTTC
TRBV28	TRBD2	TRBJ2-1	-	CASSLRTSGRTNEQFF	TGTGCCAGCAGTTTACGGACTAGCGGGAGAACCAATGAGCAGTTCTTC
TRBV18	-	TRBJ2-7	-	CASSPTTGASYEQYF	TGTGCCAGCTCACCCACAACAGGAGCCTCCTACGAGCAGTACTTC
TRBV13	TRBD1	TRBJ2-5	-	CASSSRPPGTGGRETQYF	TGTGCCAGCAGCTCCCGCCCACCCGGGACAGGGGGACGAGAGACCCAGTACTTC
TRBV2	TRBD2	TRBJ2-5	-	CASMPLLAGETQYF	TGTGCCAGCATGCCCCTACTAGCGGGAGAGACCCAGTACTTC
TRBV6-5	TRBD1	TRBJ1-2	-	CASRTGIYGYTF	TGTGCCAGCAGGACAGGGATCTATGGCTACACCTTC
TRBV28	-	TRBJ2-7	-	CASSLGGHRGRPERYF	TGTGCCAGCAGTTTAGGAGGGCACAGGGGTAGGCCTGAGAGGTACTTC
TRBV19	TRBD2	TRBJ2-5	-	CASSIQGGETQYF	TGTGCCAGTAGTATACAGGGAGGGGAGACCCAGTACTTC
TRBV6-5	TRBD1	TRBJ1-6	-	CASSSAQGPRNSPLHF	TGTGCCAGCAGTTCCGCACAGGGGCCTCGTAATTCACCCCTCCACTTT
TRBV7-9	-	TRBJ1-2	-	CASSLAGGGYGYTF	TGTGCCAGCAGCTTGGCAGGCGGTGGCTATGGCTACACCTTC
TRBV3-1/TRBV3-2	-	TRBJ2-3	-	CASRIRDTQYF	TGTGCCAGCAGGATACGAGATACGCAGTATTTT
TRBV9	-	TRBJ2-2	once	CASSVEVNTGELFF	TGTGCCAGCAGCGTAGAGGTGAACACCGGGGAGCTGTTTTTT
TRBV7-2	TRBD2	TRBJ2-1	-	CASSRRTSENEQFF	TGTGCCAGCAGCCGCCGGACTAGCGAGAATGAGCAGTTCTTC
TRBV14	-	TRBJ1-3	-	CASSQDWRISGNTIYF	TGTGCCAGCAGCCAGGATTGGAGGATCTCTGGAAACACCATATATTTT
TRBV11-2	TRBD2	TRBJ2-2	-	CASRPLAGVRTGELFF	TGTGCCAGCAGACCCTTGGCGGGGGTGAGGACCGGGGAGCTGTTTTTT
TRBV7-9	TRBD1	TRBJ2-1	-	CASSPSGQGSVEQFF	TGTGCCAGCAGCCCGTCGGGACAGGGTTCAGTTGAGCAGTTCTTC
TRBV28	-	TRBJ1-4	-	CASSSDPIGEKLFF	TGTGCCAGCAGTTCTGACCCGATTGGTGAAAAACTGTTTTTT
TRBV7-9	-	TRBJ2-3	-	CASSPDHYPGTDTQYF	TGTGCCAGCAGCCCCGACCACTACCCCGGCACCGATACGCAGTATTTT
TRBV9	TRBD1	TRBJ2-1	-	CASSLRDRAYNEQFF	TGTGCCAGCAGTCTCCGGGACAGGGCCTACAATGAGCAGTTCTTC
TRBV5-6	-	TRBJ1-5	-	CASSARQVNQPQHF	TGTGCCAGCAGCGCCCGGCAGGTCAATCAGCCCCAGCATTTT
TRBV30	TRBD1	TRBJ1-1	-	CAWSPMGTAVTEAFF	TGTGCCTGGAGTCCCATGGGGACAGCGGTCACTGAAGCTTTCTTT
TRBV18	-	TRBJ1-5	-	CASSPVAGFHSNQPQHF	TGTGCCAGCTCACCAGTGGCAGGCTTCCATAGCAATCAGCCCCAGCATTTT
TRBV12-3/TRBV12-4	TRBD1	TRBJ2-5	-	CASSWGQKETQYF	TGTGCCAGCAGTTGGGGACAGAAAGAGACCCAGTACTTC
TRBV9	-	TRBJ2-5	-	CASSPPGTQETQYF	TGTGCCAGCAGCCCCCCCGGGACCCAAGAGACCCAGTACTTC
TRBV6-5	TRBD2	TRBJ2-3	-	CASRTTSGITDTQYF	TGTGCCAGCAGAACTACTAGCGGGATCACAGATACGCAGTATTTT
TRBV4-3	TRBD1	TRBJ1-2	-	CASSLRDRGGYGYTF	TGCGCCAGCAGCCTCCGGGACAGGGGAGGCTATGGCTACACCTTC
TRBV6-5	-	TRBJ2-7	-	CAAGRVGSYEQYF	TGTGCGGCCGGCAGGGTAGGTTCCTACGAGCAGTACTTC
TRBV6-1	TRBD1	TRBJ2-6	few	CASSDRGNSGANVLTF	TGTGCCAGCAGTGACAGGGGGAACTCTGGGGCCAACGTCCTGACTTTC
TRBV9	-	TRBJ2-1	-	CASSVVQDNEQFF	TGTGCCAGCAGCGTAGTGCAAGACAATGAGCAGTTCTTC
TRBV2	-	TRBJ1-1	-	CASSVNRNTEAFF	TGTGCCAGCAGTGTCAACAGGAACACTGAAGCTTTCTTT
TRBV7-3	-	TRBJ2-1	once	CASSRTNQNNEQFF	TGTGCCAGCAGTCGGACGAACCAAAACAATGAGCAGTTCTTC
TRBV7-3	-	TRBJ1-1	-	CASSRTRDTEAFF	TGTGCCAGCAGCCGAACCAGAGACACTGAAGCTTTCTTT
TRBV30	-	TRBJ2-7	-	CAWDTDLSYEQYF	TGTGCCTGGGACACGGACCTCTCCTACGAGCAGTACTTC
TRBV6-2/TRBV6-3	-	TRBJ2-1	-	CASSYSGLNNEQFF	TGTGCCAGCAGTTACTCGGGACTCAACAATGAGCAGTTCTTC
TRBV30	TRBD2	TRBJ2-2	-	CAWSVLTGGMELFF	TGTGCCTGGAGTGTACTAACGGGAGGGATGGAGCTGTTTTTT